One sample yielded the 24 T cell receptor beta chains listed below, sequenced in a study of T cell responses to AZD1222 COVID-19 vaccine. Some clones are missing from TCRdb's copy, which holds only in-frame ones; the method was immunoSEQ multiplex PCR. The table lists 150,000 to 200,000 clones, roughly 92% of them singletons. The material sequenced was peripheral blood, taken 28 days after the second AZD1222 dose. The receptors were gathered from an adult who received the AZD1222 COVID-19 vaccine.

The rearrangement links TRBV30 to TRBJ1-1; tentatively, D is TRBD1 (5 bases). The V gene lost 2 bases and the J gene lost 5 bases, with 12 bases spanning the gap. The CDR3 spans 13 residues. Germline V gene data show CDR1 as GTSNPN and CDR2 as SVGIG (reference sequence). CDR3 nucleotides: TGTGCCTGGAGTCGGGGGGGTTTTACTGAAGCTTTCTTT. Its translation: CAWSRGGFTEAFF.

V is TRBV30 and J is TRBJ1-1; the match to TRBD1 covers 10 bases. CDR3 length: 14 amino acids. J lost 1 base, V lost 3 bases, and 2 bases had no gene match. Germline CDR1 and CDR2: GTSNPN and SVGIG (reference sequence). CDR3 nucleotide sequence: TGTGCCTGGAGACGACAGGGGGCGAACACTGAAGCTTTCTTT. Translated, it gives CAWRRQGANTEAFF. The full variable domain, completed using reference TRBV30 and TRBJ1-1, is SQTIHQWPATLVQPVGSPLSLECTVEGTSNPNLYWYRQAAGRGLQLLFYSVGIGQISSEVPQNLSASRPQDRQFILSSKKLLLSDSGFYLCAWRRQGANTEAFFGQGTRLTVV.

Details on this clone: The sample contains more than one DNA sequence encoding this CDR3. The rearrangement links TRBV6-5 to TRBJ1-2, with D possibly matching TRBD1 (5 bases). Trimming removed 6 bases at V and 0 bases at J, with 8 bases between. Germline CDR1 reads MNHEY; CDR2 reads SVGAGI. The CDR3 sequence is 13 residues long. CDR3 nucleotide sequence: TGTGCCAGCAGAAGGGACGCTAACTATGGCTACACCTTC. This sequence encodes CASRRDANYGYTF.

This clone has only one observation. V is TRBV2 and J is TRBJ1-1, with TRBD1 as a possible D gene (6 bases). Trimming left V 2 bases short and J 3 bases short, with 10 bases between. CDR3 length: 14 amino acids. CDR1 is SNHLY, CDR2 FYNNEI, per germline. The CDR3 sequence: CASSEQGIYTEAFF. CDR3 nucleotides: TGTGCCAGCAGTGAACAGGGGATTTACACTGAAGCTTTCTTT. Combining the CDR3 with reference TRBV2 and TRBJ1-1 gives the whole variable domain EPEVTQTPSHQVTQMGQEVILRCVPISNHLYFYWYRQILGQKVEFLVSFYNNEISEKSEIFDDQFSVERPDGSNFTLKIRSTKLEDSAMYFCASSEQGIYTEAFFGQGTRLTVV.

Concerning this clone: Other DNA sequences within the sample encode an identical CDR3. The chain is built from TRBV6-5 and TRBJ2-7; 8 bases are a match to TRBD2. CDR1 and CDR2 from the germline V gene are MNHEY and SVGAGI. The CDR3 covers 16 residues. With V trimmed by 0 bases and J by 0 bases, 4 bases remained unmatched. The CDR3 DNA follows: TGTGCCAGCAGTTACTCGGGTACTAGCGGCTCCTACGAGCAGTACTTC. Its translation is CASSYSGTSGSYEQYF.

The chain is built from TRBV21-1 and TRBJ2-3. TRBV21-1 is given as a pseudogene. CDR3 length equals 15 residues. The CDR3 reads CASSTLPVHTDTQYF. CDR3 in DNA: TGTGCCAGCAGCACCCTCCCCGTCCACACAGATACGCAGTATTTT.

The chain joins TRBV7-7 to TRBJ2-5, with a weak D call TRBD2 (6 bases). The CDR3 length is 17 residues. Germline values: CDR1 SSHAT, CDR2 FNYEAQ (reference sequence). Trimming took off 0 bases at V and 4 bases at J, with 18 bases between the two ends. CDR3 amino acids: CASSLAEGQRYPETQYF. The CDR3 coding sequence is TGTGCCAGCAGCTTAGCGGAGGGGCAGAGGTACCCAGAGACCCAGTACTTC.

V and J are TRBV7-9 and TRBJ2-7; D ambiguous. The CDR3 covers 17 residues. Germline lookup yields CDR1 SEHNR and CDR2 FQNEAQ (reference sequence). Trimming cost V 5 bases and J 1 base, with 21 bases left between them. The CDR3 loop reads CASSIRQEAGPSYEQYF. The CDR3 region has the DNA TGTGCCAGCAGCATACGACAAGAGGCAGGACCTTCCTACGAGCAGTACTTC.

The V gene is TRBV5-8, the J gene TRBJ2-3; perhaps TRBD1 as D (5 bases). V lost 0 bases to trimming and J lost 0 bases, with 11 bases between them. The germline V gene encodes CDR1 SGHTS and CDR2 YDEGEE. The CDR3 covers 16 residues. The CDR3 loop is CASSLGTQVSTDTQYF. In DNA form, the CDR3 reads TGTGCCAGCAGCTTGGGGACACAAGTTAGCACAGATACGCAGTATTTT. Full variable domain (outside the CDR3, taken from reference TRBV5-8 and TRBJ2-3): EAGVTQSPTHLIKTRGQQATLRCSPISGHTSVYWYQQALGLGLQFLLWYDEGEERNRGNFPPRFSGRQFPNYSSELNVNALELEDSALYLCASSLGTQVSTDTQYFGPGTRLTVL.

V and J are TRBV30 and TRBJ1-3, with 8 bases identical to TRBD1. The CDR3 runs to 14 residues. The trim removed 1 base at V and 2 bases at J, leaving 1 base unmatched. Germline V lookup: CDR1 GTSNPN, CDR2 SVGIG (reference sequence). The DNA of the CDR3 is TGTGCCTGGAGTGACAGGGGGACTGGAAACACCATATATTTT. It yields the protein CAWSDRGTGNTIYF.

V and J are TRBV12-3 or TRBV12-4 and TRBJ2-1; D unclear. The CDR3 runs to 13 residues. V was cut by 5 bases and J by 5 bases, with 10 bases left in between. CDR3 protein: CASSRRVNNEQFF. CDR3 bases: TGTGCCAGCAGTCGGCGAGTCAACAATGAGCAGTTCTTC.

This clone was recorded a few times. The rearrangement links TRBV30 to TRBJ1-2, with 8 bases fitting TRBD1. Germline V lookup: CDR1 GTSNPN, CDR2 SVGIG (reference sequence). The CDR3 contains 13 residues. V dropped 1 base and J dropped 7; count of bases not matched to a gene: 5. CDR3 DNA sequence: TGTGCCTGGAGTGAGACAGGGGCCCGTGGCTACACCTTC. Translated: CAWSETGARGYTF.

The sample holds one count of this clone. The CDR3 DNA reads TGTGCCAGCAGTGAAGCCTGGGGTCCTATATCAAACAGGGGCCTGAACACCGGGGAGCTGTTTTTT. Protein product: CASSEAWGPISNRGLNTGELFF. This chain uses TRBV2 with TRBJ2-2, with TRBD1 matching 7 bases. Looked up from germline, CDR1 is SNHLY and CDR2 is FYNNEI. V lost 0 bases and J lost 1; bases outside the gene matches: 20. The CDR3 spans 22 residues.

This clone came up a few times. V usage is TRBV7-9 and J usage is TRBJ1-5; TRBD1 might be the D (6 bases). Trimming cost V 2 bases and J 2 bases, with 10 bases left between them. Germline values: CDR1 SEHNR, CDR2 FQNEAQ (reference sequence). This CDR3 has 15 residues. As DNA, the CDR3 is TGTGCCAGCAGCTTAACAGGGATTGGCAATCAGCCCCAGCATTTT. Amino acids: CASSLTGIGNQPQHF.

In its sample, this clone was seen once. CDR3 sequence: CASSLFRLNYNEQFF. The CDR3 nucleotides read TGTGCCAGCAGTCTGTTTCGGCTGAATTACAATGAGCAGTTCTTC. The chain joins TRBV5-6 to TRBJ2-1, with D hard to call. V lost 5 bases, J lost 4 bases, and 16 bases lay in between. Looked up from germline, CDR1 is SGHDT and CDR2 is YYEEEE. This CDR3 region has 15 residues.

The chain recombines TRBV9 with TRBJ2-3; 12 bases map to TRBD2. There are 17 residues in the CDR3. In germline, CDR1 is SGDLS, CDR2 YYNGEE. V gave up 1 base and J gave up 0 bases; unmatched junction bases: 3. The CDR3 region is CASSVTSGRISTDTQYF. CDR3 in DNA: TGTGCCAGCAGCGTAACTAGCGGGAGGATTAGCACAGATACGCAGTATTTT.

The chain carries TRBV24-1 and TRBJ2-1; 11 bases align to TRBD1. The CDR3 runs 18 residues. Germline values: CDR1 KGHDR, CDR2 SFDVKD. Losses at the gene ends were 4 bases for V and 5 bases for J; bases not matched to a gene: 12. The chain's CDR3 is CATSDPGQGAVLNNEQFF. The CDR3 DNA sequence: TGTGCCACCAGTGACCCTGGACAGGGGGCTGTTCTAAACAATGAGCAGTTCTTC.

V is TRBV30 and J is TRBJ2-7, with a tentative D call TRBD2 (5 bases). The CDR3 has 14 amino acids. V lost 2 bases, J lost 1 base, and 12 bases lay in between. Germline CDR1 is GTSNPN and CDR2 is SVGIG (reference sequence). DNA of the CDR3: TGTGCCTGGAGTCCGGGGTACCGATCCTACGAGCAGTACTTC. Translation gives CAWSPGYRSYEQYF.

The chain couples TRBV2 to TRBJ2-7; D is possibly TRBD1 (6 bases). With 7 bases removed from V and 1 base from J, the gap between germline ends came to 14 bases. CDR3 size: 14 residues. CDR1 is SNHLY and CDR2 is FYNNEI in the germline V gene. CDR3 sequence reads: CASKGSQGSYEQYF. CDR3 bases: TGTGCCAGCAAGGGGTCTCAGGGGTCCTACGAGCAGTACTTC.

The sample holds one count of this clone. V gene TRBV30 combines with J gene TRBJ1-1; no firm D call. The V gene's germline CDR1 is GTSNPN and CDR2 SVGIG (reference sequence). This CDR3 spans 13 amino acids. Trimming removed 0 bases from V and 2 bases from J, with 7 bases in between. This CDR3 is CAWSVGVNTEAFF. CDR3 bases: TGTGCCTGGAGTGTTGGGGTAAACACTGAAGCTTTCTTT.

V usage is TRBV13 and J usage is TRBJ2-5; 13 bases fit TRBD2. Germline lookup yields CDR1 PRHDT and CDR2 FYEKMQ (reference sequence). The CDR3 has 16 amino acids. Trimming at V came to 3 bases and at J to 5 bases, leaving 6 bases not matched to a gene. The CDR3 region has the DNA TGTGCCAGCAGCTTTTCGGGACTAGCGGGATTGGAGACCCAGTACTTC. It translates to CASSFSGLAGLETQYF.

There are a few counts of this clone. The chain couples TRBV4-2 to TRBJ2-7; perhaps D is TRBD1 or TRBD2 (5 bases each). With 4 bases removed from V and 2 bases from J, the gap between germline ends came to 18 bases. Germline CDR1 and CDR2: LGHNA and YNFKEQ. This CDR3 is 16 amino acids long. The CDR3 is CASSPSLGTPTYEQYF. Written as DNA, the CDR3 is TGTGCCAGCAGCCCGTCGCTAGGGACCCCAACCTACGAGCAGTACTTC.

V is TRBV6-2 or TRBV6-3 and J is TRBJ2-7; D unresolved. This CDR3 has 12 amino acids. Germline V gene data show CDR1 as MNHEY and CDR2 as SVGEGT. Trimming left V 5 bases short and J 2 bases short, with 7 bases between. This CDR3 is CASSQSTYEQYF. For the CDR3, the DNA is TGTGCCAGCAGTCAGAGCACCTACGAGCAGTACTTC.

The J gene is TRBJ1-1, the V gene TRBV7-2; TRBD1 is a possible D gene (5 bases). V lost 5 bases to trimming and J lost 2 bases, with 15 bases between them. The CDR3 contains 15 residues. In germline, CDR1 is SGHTA, CDR2 FQGNSA. The CDR3 sequence: CASSASGGGNTEAFF. CDR3 DNA sequence: TGTGCCAGCAGCGCAAGTGGGGGAGGTAACACTGAAGCTTTCTTT.